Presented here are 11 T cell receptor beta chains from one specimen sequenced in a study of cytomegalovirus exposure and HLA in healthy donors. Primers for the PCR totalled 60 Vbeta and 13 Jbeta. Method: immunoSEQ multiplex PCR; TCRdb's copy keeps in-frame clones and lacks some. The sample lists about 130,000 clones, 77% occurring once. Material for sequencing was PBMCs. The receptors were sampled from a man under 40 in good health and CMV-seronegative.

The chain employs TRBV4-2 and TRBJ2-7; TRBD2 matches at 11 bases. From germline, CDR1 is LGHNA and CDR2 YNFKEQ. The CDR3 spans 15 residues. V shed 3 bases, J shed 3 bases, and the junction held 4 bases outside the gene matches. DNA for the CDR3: TGTGCCAGCAGCCAGGGGACTAGCGGTAACTACGAGCAGTACTTC. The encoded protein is CASSQGTSGNYEQYF.

The CDR3 here is CASSVIPQGESYTF. The CDR3 nucleotides are TGTGCCAGCAGTGTTATTCCCCAGGGTGAGAGCTACACCTTC. V is TRBV2 and J is TRBJ1-2, with D tentatively TRBD1 (5 bases). V was pared by 4 bases and J by 9 bases, with 18 bases between. CDR1 and CDR2 (germline): SNHLY, FYNNEI. This CDR3 comprises 14 residues. The full variable domain, with the rest looked up from reference TRBV2 and TRBJ1-2, is EPEVTQTPSHQVTQMGQEVILRCVPISNHLYFYWYRQILGQKVEFLVSFYNNEISEKSEIFDDQFSVERPDGSNFTLKIRSTKLEDSAMYFCASSVIPQGESYTFGSGTRLTVV.

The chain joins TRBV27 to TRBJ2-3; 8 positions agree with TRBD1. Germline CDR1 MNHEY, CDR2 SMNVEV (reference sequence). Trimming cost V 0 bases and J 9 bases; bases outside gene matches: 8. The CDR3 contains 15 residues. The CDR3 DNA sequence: TGTGCCAGCAGTTTATCAAGGCAGGGGGCTCGAACGCAGTATTTT. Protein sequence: CASSLSRQGARTQYF.

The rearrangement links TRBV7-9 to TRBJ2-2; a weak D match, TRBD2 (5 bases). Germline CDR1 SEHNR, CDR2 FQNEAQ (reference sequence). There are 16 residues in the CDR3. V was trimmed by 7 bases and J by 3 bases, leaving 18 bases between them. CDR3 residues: CASIGGSSEDTGELFF. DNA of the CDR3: TGTGCCAGCATAGGCGGTAGCTCGGAGGACACCGGGGAGCTGTTTTTT.

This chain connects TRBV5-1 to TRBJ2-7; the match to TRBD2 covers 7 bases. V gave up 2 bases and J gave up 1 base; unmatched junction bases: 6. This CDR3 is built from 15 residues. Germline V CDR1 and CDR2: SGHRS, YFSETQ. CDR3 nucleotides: TGCGCCAGCAGCTTCGCTCACGGGAGGTCCTACGAGCAGTACTTC. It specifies CASSFAHGRSYEQYF.

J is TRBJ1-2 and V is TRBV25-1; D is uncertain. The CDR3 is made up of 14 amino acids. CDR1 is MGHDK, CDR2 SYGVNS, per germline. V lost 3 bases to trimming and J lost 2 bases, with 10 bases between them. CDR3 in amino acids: CASSEWSVNYGYTF. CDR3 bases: TGTGCCAGCAGTGAGTGGAGCGTCAACTATGGCTACACCTTC.

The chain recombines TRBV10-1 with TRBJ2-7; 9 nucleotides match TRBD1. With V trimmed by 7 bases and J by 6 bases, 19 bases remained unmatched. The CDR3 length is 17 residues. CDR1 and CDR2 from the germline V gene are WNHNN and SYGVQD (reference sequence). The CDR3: CASNSGTGFPGVTEQYF. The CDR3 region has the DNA TGCGCCAGCAATTCCGGGACAGGGTTCCCAGGTGTGACCGAGCAGTACTTC.

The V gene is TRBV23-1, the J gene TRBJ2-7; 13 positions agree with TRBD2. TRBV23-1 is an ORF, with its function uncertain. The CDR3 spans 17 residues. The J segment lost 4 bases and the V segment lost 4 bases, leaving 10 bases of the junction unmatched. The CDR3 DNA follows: TGCGCCAGCAGTCCAAAACAGGGGACTAGCGGGGCATACGAGCAGTACTTC. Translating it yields CASSPKQGTSGAYEQYF.

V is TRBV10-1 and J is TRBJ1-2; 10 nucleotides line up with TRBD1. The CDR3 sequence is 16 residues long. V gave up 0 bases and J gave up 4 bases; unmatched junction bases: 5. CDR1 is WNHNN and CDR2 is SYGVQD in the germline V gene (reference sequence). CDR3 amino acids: CASSESMGQGFYGYTF. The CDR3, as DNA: TGCGCCAGCAGTGAGTCTATGGGACAGGGGTTCTATGGCTACACCTTC.

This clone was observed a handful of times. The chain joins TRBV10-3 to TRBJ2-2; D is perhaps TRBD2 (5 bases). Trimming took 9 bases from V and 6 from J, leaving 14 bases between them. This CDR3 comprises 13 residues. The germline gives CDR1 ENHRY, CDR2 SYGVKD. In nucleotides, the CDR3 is TGTGCCATGGTGGGAGTTTTATCCGGGGAGCTGTTTTTT. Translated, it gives CAMVGVLSGELFF.

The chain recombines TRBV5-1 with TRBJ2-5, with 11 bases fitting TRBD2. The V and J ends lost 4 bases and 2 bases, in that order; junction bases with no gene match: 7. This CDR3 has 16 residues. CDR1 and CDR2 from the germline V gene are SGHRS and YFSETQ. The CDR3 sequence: CASSQGTSGPQETQYF. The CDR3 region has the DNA TGCGCCAGCAGCCAGGGGACTAGCGGACCTCAAGAGACCCAGTACTTC.